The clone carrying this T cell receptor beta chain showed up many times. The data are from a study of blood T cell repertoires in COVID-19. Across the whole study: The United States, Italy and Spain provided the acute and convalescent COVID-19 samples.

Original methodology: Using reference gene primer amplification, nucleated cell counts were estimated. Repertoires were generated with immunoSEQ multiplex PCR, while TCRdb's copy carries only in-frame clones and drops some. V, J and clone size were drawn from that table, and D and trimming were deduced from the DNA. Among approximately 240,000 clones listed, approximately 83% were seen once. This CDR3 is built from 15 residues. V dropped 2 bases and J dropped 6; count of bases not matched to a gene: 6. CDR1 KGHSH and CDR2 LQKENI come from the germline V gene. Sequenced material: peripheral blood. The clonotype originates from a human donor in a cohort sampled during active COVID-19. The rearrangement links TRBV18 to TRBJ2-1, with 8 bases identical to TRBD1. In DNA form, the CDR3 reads TGTGCCAGCTCACCAGAGCAGGGGGCGGCCAATGAGCAGTTCTTC. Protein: CASSPEQGAANEQFF.